The rows below give T cell receptor beta chains drawn from one sample of a study of blood T cell repertoires in COVID-19. Some clones are missing from TCRdb's copy, which holds only in-frame ones; the method was immunoSEQ multiplex PCR. The data show 250,000 to 300,000 clones, roughly 80% seen once. Sequencing used PBMCs or T cells enriched from blood (not recorded which). Source of these receptors: a man in his forties who had been exposed to COVID-19. Each CDR3 is given with its conserved first and last residue. D genes are given only for firm matches. A row's size may be missing; if present it is once, few, many or a size class.

d_gene	v_gene	j_gene	abundance	len	CDR3aa	CDR3nt
NA	TRBV6-2/TRBV6-3	TRBJ1-5	NA	15	CASSYPSGVGQPQHF	TGTGCCAGCAGTTACCCCTCTGGAGTAGGTCAGCCCCAGCATTTT
NA	TRBV11-3	TRBJ1-3	NA	13	CASSPLTGNTIYF	TGTGCCAGCAGCCCACTTACTGGAAACACCATATATTTT
NA	TRBV27	TRBJ1-5	NA	13	CASSFDGGQPQHF	TGTGCCAGCAGTTTCGACGGGGGTCAGCCCCAGCATTTT
NA	TRBV7-2	TRBJ1-6	few	12	CAREGRGSPLHF	TGTGCCAGAGAGGGCCGAGGATCACCCCTCCACTTT
NA	TRBV18	TRBJ2-1	NA	13	CASSDDRDYEQFF	TGTGCCAGCTCAGATGACAGGGACTATGAGCAGTTCTTC
TRBD2	TRBV10-3	TRBJ2-1	NA	15	CAISPGGKPLNEQFF	TGTGCCATCAGTCCGGGGGGTAAGCCCCTCAATGAGCAGTTCTTC
NA	TRBV18	TRBJ1-6	NA	15	CASSPLGDNNSPLHF	TGTGCCAGCTCACCACTGGGGGACAATAATTCACCCCTCCACTTT
TRBD2	TRBV6-4	TRBJ2-1	few	14	CASSGLAGAYEQFF	TGTGCCAGCAGCGGACTAGCGGGAGCTTATGAGCAGTTCTTC
TRBD1	TRBV29-1	TRBJ1-2	few	15	CSVDSDRGPGYGYTF	TGCAGCGTTGATTCAGACAGGGGACCAGGCTATGGCTACACCTTC
NA	TRBV2	TRBJ2-2	NA	13	CASSEARSGELFF	TGTGCCAGCAGTGAAGCCCGTAGCGGGGAGCTGTTTTTT
TRBD1	TRBV7-2	TRBJ2-1	NA	18	CASSTRSQGMSSYNEQFF	TGTGCCAGCAGCACTAGGTCACAGGGGATGAGCTCCTACAATGAGCAGTTCTTC
NA	TRBV6-5	TRBJ1-5	few	13	CASSTDNDQPQHF	TGTGCCAGCAGTACGGACAATGATCAGCCCCAGCATTTT
TRBD1	TRBV7-2	TRBJ1-2	NA	15	CASSLVPDRASGYTF	TGTGCCAGCAGCTTAGTCCCGGACAGGGCGAGTGGCTACACCTTC
TRBD2	TRBV7-3	TRBJ2-5	NA	15	CASSLEAGGPMTQYF	TGTGCCAGCAGCTTAGAAGCGGGAGGGCCGATGACCCAGTACTTC
NA	TRBV7-9	TRBJ1-5	NA	14	CASSHGQNNQPQHF	TGTGCCAGCAGCCATGGACAGAACAATCAGCCCCAGCATTTT
NA	TRBV13	TRBJ2-1	NA	15	CASSLAVSSYNEQFF	TGTGCCAGCAGCTTAGCAGTAAGCTCCTACAATGAGCAGTTCTTC
TRBD2	TRBV5-4	TRBJ2-3	NA	15	CASSSQKRDTDTQYF	TGTGCCAGCAGCTCCCAAAAGCGGGACACAGATACGCAGTATTTT
NA	TRBV15	TRBJ2-1	NA	13	CATSSKAHNEQFF	TGTGCCACCAGCAGCAAAGCGCACAATGAGCAGTTCTTC
NA	TRBV29-1	TRBJ1-2	NA	14	CSVDSGRGNYGYTF	TGCAGCGTAGACTCGGGCAGGGGAAACTATGGCTACACCTTC
TRBD2	TRBV3-1/TRBV3-2	TRBJ2-2	NA	17	CASSQEKTGGNTGELFF	TGTGCCAGCAGCCAAGAGAAGACGGGAGGGAACACCGGGGAGCTGTTTTTT
TRBD1	TRBV5-1	TRBJ1-1	NA	21	CASKSRPPGVEGGIWNTEAFF	TGCGCCAGCAAATCCCGACCCCCCGGAGTCGAAGGGGGCATTTGGAACACTGAAGCTTTCTTT
TRBD1	TRBV9	TRBJ2-7	NA	14	CASSAGTVDYEQYF	TGTGCCAGCAGCGCGGGGACAGTCGATTACGAGCAGTACTTC
TRBD1	TRBV4-1	TRBJ2-1	NA	12	CASTLTGDEQFF	TGCGCCAGCACCCTAACAGGGGATGAGCAGTTCTTC
TRBD2	TRBV3-1/TRBV3-2	TRBJ2-5	NA	14	CASSQGGGKETQYF	TGTGCCAGCAGCCAGGGCGGGGGGAAAGAGACCCAGTACTTC
TRBD2	TRBV9	TRBJ2-1	NA	14	CASTGSGGNNEQFF	TGTGCCAGCACCGGTAGCGGGGGAAACAATGAGCAGTTCTTC
NA	TRBV30	TRBJ1-6	NA	14	CAWSVQGGGSPLHF	TGTGCCTGGAGTGTACAAGGGGGTGGTTCACCCCTCCACTTT
TRBD1	TRBV5-1	TRBJ1-5	NA	14	CASSVGTGVQPQHF	TGCGCCAGCAGCGTCGGGACAGGGGTACAGCCCCAGCATTTT
NA	TRBV6-5	TRBJ1-6	NA	15	CASSYQGAYNSPLHF	TGTGCCAGCAGTTACCAAGGAGCCTATAATTCACCCCTCCACTTT
NA	TRBV19	TRBJ1-1	NA	17	CASNSGGRFQGLTEAFF	TGTGCCAGTAATTCGGGGGGGAGATTTCAGGGGCTCACTGAAGCTTTCTTT
NA	TRBV7-8	TRBJ2-2	once	13	CASTSTGTGELFF	TGTGCCAGCACGTCAACAGGGACCGGGGAGCTGTTTTTT
TRBD1	TRBV24-1	TRBJ1-5	NA	17	CATSDHQGDGFYQPQHF	TGTGCCACCAGTGATCACCAGGGGGATGGGTTCTATCAGCCCCAGCATTTT
NA	TRBV10-1	TRBJ1-5	few	13	CASSEWGDQPQHF	TGCGCCAGCAGTGAGTGGGGGGATCAGCCCCAGCATTTT
NA	TRBV2	TRBJ1-5	NA	16	CASHLGGGVSNQPQHF	TGTGCCAGCCACCTAGGGGGGGGAGTGAGCAATCAGCCCCAGCATTTT
TRBD1	TRBV5-1	TRBJ2-7	NA	14	CASSLVGQGNEQYF	TGCGCCAGCAGCTTGGTGGGACAGGGGAACGAGCAGTACTTC
TRBD1	TRBV19	TRBJ2-7	few	14	CASSPGQGGGEQYF	TGTGCCAGTAGCCCGGGACAGGGGGGCGGCGAGCAGTACTTC
NA	TRBV5-1	TRBJ1-5	NA	13	CASSWDNNQPQHF	TGCGCCAGCAGCTGGGACAACAATCAGCCCCAGCATTTT
NA	TRBV30	TRBJ2-3	NA	14	CAWSAGGSTDTQYF	TGTGCCTGGAGCGCGGGCGGGAGCACAGATACGCAGTATTTT
TRBD1	TRBV14	TRBJ2-3	NA	17	CASSQDLRGRSTDTQYF	TGTGCCAGCAGCCAAGATCTAAGGGGGCGTAGCACAGATACGCAGTATTTT
NA	TRBV19	TRBJ1-1	NA	15	CASQKGRGLDTEAFF	TGTGCCAGTCAAAAGGGAAGGGGGTTGGACACTGAAGCTTTCTTT
NA	TRBV5-4	TRBJ2-1	few	13	CASSLATYNEQFF	TGTGCCAGCAGCTTAGCTACCTACAATGAGCAGTTCTTC
NA	TRBV7-9	TRBJ1-4	NA	12	CASSLGGEKLFF	TGTGCCAGCAGCTTAGGAGGGGAAAAACTGTTTTTT
TRBD2	TRBV5-5	TRBJ2-7	NA	17	CASSLAASSGPSYEQYF	TGTGCCAGCAGCTTGGCCGCCTCTAGCGGCCCCTCCTACGAGCAGTACTTC
TRBD2	TRBV9	TRBJ2-5	NA	18	CASSVGSRGGRVQETQYF	TGTGCCAGCAGCGTAGGGTCCCGGGGCGGGAGGGTCCAAGAGACCCAGTACTTC
NA	TRBV7-8	TRBJ2-7	once	13	CASSFLPFGEQYF	TGTGCCAGCAGCTTCCTCCCCTTCGGGGAGCAGTACTTC
NA	TRBV10-3	TRBJ1-2	NA	14	CASRGQRVSRGYTF	TGTGCCAGCCGTGGACAGAGGGTCTCTCGTGGCTACACCTTC
NA	TRBV29-1	TRBJ1-6	NA	13	CSVGLKPNSPLYF	TGCAGCGTGGGACTTAAGCCTAATTCACCCCTCTACTTT
NA	TRBV5-8	TRBJ2-1	NA	13	CASSPLGVDEQFF	TGTGCCAGCAGCCCTCTCGGAGTGGATGAGCAGTTCTTC
NA	TRBV3-1/TRBV3-2	TRBJ2-1	NA	14	CASSQEWSAKKQFF	TGTGCCAGCAGCCAAGAGTGGTCAGCGAAAAAGCAGTTCTTC
NA	TRBV11-2	TRBJ2-7	NA	12	CASSVSGYEQYF	TGTGCCAGCAGTGTTAGCGGCTACGAGCAGTACTTC
NA	TRBV11-2	TRBJ1-1	NA	16	CASSTGPGAERTEAFF	TGTGCCAGCAGCACGGGACCAGGGGCTGAAAGAACTGAAGCTTTCTTT
NA	TRBV6-5	TRBJ1-5	NA	15	CASKGEIRSNQPQHF	TGTGCCAGCAAGGGGGAGATACGGAGCAATCAGCCCCAGCATTTT
NA	TRBV5-4	TRBJ2-7	few	15	CASSLDAGPLYEQYF	TGTGCCAGCAGCTTGGACGCAGGCCCTTTATACGAGCAGTACTTC
NA	TRBV7-7	TRBJ1-1	NA	13	CASSLSADTEAFF	TGTGCTAGCAGCTTATCCGCGGACACTGAAGCTTTCTTT
NA	TRBV21-1	TRBJ2-7	once	16	CASSPQGKGIFDEQYF	TGTGCCAGCAGTCCACAGGGGAAGGGGATTTTCGACGAGCAGTACTTC